This T cell receptor (beta chain) was identified in a study of shared clonotypes between healthy human individuals. As for the study in general: With ages of 18 to 49, the donors were a couple of women and a few men.

A remark on this clone: The antigen remains undetermined.

General study findings and limits: Relative to clonotypes present in all four donors, those not shared had lower generation probabilities.

The germline gives CDR1 SGHAT, CDR2 FQNNGV. Trimming cost V 2 bases and J 0 bases, with 7 bases left between them. The CDR3 runs 14 residues. Naive CD8 cells lacked CD45RO and underwent positive selection for CCR7, leaving out terminally differentiated effector memory CD45RA+ cells. Healthy HIV-negative adults with no recent acute infections or vaccinations were recruited as donors. Per sorted-subset replicate PCR, input was 200 to 250 ng DNA, representing roughly 29,000 T cell genomes. Using immunoSEQ multiplex PCR, the repertoire was profiled, and TCRdb retains in-frame clones only, with some absent. Among about 2.2 million clones listed, roughly 93% were seen once.

The chain has TRBV11-2 and TRBJ1-2; no firm D call. The receptor was isolated from a man aged 18 to 29 in good health. Some clones in this sample may be carry-over from other donors' samples. What was sequenced was naive CD8+ T cells from PBMCs. The DNA for the CDR3 is TGTGCCAGCAGCTTAAGCACCACTAACTATGGCTACACCTTC. Protein sequence: CASSLSTTNYGYTF.